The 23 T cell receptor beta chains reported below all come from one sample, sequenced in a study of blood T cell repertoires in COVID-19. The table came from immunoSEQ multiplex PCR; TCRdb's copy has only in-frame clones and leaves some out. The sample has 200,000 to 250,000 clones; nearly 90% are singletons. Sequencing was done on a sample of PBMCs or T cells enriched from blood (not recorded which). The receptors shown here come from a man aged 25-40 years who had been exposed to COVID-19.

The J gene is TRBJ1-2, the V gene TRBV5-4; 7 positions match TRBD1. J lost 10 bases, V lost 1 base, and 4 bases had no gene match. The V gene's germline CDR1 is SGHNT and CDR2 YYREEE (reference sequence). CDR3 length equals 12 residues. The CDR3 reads CASSLTGAVYTF. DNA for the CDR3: TGTGCCAGCAGCTTGACAGGGGCGGTCTACACCTTC.

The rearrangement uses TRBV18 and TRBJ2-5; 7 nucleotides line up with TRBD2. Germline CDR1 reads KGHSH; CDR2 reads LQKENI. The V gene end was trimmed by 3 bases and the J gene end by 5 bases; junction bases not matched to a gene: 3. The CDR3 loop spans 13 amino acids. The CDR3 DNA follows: TGTGCCAGCTCACCGTCCGGGGGGGAGACCCAGTACTTC. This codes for CASSPSGGETQYF.

For the CDR3, the DNA is TGTGCCAGTAGGGACAGGGGATGGGAGACCCAGTACTTC. As protein: CASRDRGWETQYF. The V call is TRBV19, the J call TRBJ2-5; TRBD1 matches at 9 bases. Germline V lookup: CDR1 LNHDA, CDR2 SQIVND (reference sequence). The CDR3 covers 13 residues. V lost 6 bases, J lost 5 bases, and 4 bases stayed unmatched.

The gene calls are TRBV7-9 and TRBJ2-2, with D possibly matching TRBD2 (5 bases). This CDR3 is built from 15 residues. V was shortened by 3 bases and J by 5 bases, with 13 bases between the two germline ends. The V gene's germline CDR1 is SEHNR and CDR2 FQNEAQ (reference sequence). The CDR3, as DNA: TGTGCCAGCAGCTTTAGGCTGGAGCGGACCGGGGAGCTGTTTTTT. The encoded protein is CASSFRLERTGELFF.

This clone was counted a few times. The CDR3 coding sequence is TGTGCCACCTCTCACGGGGACAGGCGCACAGATACGCAGTATTTT. Translation: CATSHGDRRTDTQYF. The chain employs TRBV28 and TRBJ2-3, with 8 positions matching TRBD1. Germline CDR1 MDHEN, CDR2 SYDVKM. With 10 bases clipped from V and 1 base from J, the junction kept 10 bases outside the gene matches. The CDR3 spans 15 residues.

The CDR3 DNA sequence: TGCAGTGCTAGTGAGAGAAATTACGCTGGCTACACCTTC. Its translation: CSASERNYAGYTF. The chain is built from TRBV20-1 and TRBJ1-2; D unresolved. CDR3 length: 13 residues. V lost 3 bases and J 7 bases, leaving 15 bases between the germline ends. Germline V lookup: CDR1 DFQATT, CDR2 SNEGSKA (reference sequence).

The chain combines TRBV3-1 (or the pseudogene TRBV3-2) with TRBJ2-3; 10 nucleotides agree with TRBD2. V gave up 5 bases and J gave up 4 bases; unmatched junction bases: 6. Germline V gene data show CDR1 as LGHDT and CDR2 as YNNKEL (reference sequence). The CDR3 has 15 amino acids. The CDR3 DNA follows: TGTGCCAGCAGCAGACGGACTAGCGGCTCAGATACGCAGTATTTT. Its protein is CASSRRTSGSDTQYF.

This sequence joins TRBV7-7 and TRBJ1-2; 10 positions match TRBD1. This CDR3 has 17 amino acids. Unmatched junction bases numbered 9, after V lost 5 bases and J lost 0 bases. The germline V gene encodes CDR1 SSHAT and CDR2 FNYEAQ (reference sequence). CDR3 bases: TGTGCCAGCAGCCGCCCGGGACAGGGGACGTCTAACTATGGCTACACCTTC. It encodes CASSRPGQGTSNYGYTF.

This chain's CDR3 is CASSDLRSGYTF. The CDR3 coding sequence is TGTGCCAGCAGTGATCTAAGAAGTGGCTACACCTTC. This rearrangement joins TRBV25-1 to TRBJ1-2; D uncertain. Germline V CDR1 and CDR2: MGHDK, SYGVNS. V was trimmed by 3 bases and J by 7 bases, leaving 9 bases between them. This CDR3 is built from 12 residues.

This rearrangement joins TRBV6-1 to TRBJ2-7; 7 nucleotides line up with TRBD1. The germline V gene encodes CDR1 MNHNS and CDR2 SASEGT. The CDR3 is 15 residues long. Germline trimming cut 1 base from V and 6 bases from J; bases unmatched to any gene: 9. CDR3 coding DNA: TGTGCCAGCAGTGAAGGACGAGACAGGGTATTCGAGCAGTACTTC. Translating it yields CASSEGRDRVFEQYF.

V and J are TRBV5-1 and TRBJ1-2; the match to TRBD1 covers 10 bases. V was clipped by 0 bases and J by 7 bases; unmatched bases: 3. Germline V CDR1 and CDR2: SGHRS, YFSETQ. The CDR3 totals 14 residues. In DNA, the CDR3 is TGCGCCAGCAGCTTGGGACAGGGGGCGAGTGGCTACACCTTC. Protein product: CASSLGQGASGYTF.

CDR3 sequence reads: CAWSVTGPQKGYTF. The CDR3 bases are TGTGCCTGGAGTGTTACAGGCCCACAGAAAGGCTACACCTTC. The gene calls are TRBV30 and TRBJ1-2; D may be TRBD1 (5 bases). Germline values: CDR1 GTSNPN, CDR2 SVGIG (reference sequence). The CDR3 runs to 14 residues. The V and J ends lost 0 bases and 8 bases respectively, with 16 bases between them.

CDR3 in amino acids: CASSSARGWDTQYF. DNA of the CDR3: TGTGCCAGCAGCTCAGCCAGGGGGTGGGATACGCAGTATTTT. The chain couples TRBV7-2 to TRBJ2-3; TRBD1 agrees at 7 bases. The CDR3 covers 14 residues. Per germline, CDR1 SGHTA and CDR2 FQGNSA. The V gene end was trimmed by 4 bases and the J gene end by 6 bases; junction bases not matched to a gene: 7.

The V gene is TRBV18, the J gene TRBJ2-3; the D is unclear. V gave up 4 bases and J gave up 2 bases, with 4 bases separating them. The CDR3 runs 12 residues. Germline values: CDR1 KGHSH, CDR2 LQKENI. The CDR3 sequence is CASSLYTDTQYF. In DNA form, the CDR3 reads TGTGCCAGCTCACTATACACAGATACGCAGTATTTT.

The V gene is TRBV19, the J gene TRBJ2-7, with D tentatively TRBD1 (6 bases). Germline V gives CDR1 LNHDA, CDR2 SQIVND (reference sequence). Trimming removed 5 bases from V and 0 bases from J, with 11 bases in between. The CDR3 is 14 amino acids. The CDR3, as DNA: TGTGCCAGTAGTCCCGACAGGAGCTCCTACGAGCAGTACTTC. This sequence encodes CASSPDRSSYEQYF.

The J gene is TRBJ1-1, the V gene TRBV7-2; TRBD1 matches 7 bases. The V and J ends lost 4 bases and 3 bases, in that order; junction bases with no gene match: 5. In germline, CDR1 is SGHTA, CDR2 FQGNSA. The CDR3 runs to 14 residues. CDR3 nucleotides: TGTGCCAGCAGCTCTACAGGGGTAGACACTGAAGCTTTCTTT. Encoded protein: CASSSTGVDTEAFF.

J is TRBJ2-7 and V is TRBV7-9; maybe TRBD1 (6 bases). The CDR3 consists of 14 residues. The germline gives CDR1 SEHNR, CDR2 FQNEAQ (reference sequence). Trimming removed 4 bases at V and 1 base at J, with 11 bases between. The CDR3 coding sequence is TGTGCCAGCAGCTCTCCCGGACAGTCCTACGAGCAGTACTTC. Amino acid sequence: CASSSPGQSYEQYF. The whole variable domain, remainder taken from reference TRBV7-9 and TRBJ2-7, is DTGVSQNPRHKITKRGQNVTFRCDPISEHNRLYWYRQTLGQGPEFLTYFQNEAQLEKSRLLSDRFSAERPKGSFSTLEIQRTEQGDSAMYLCASSSPGQSYEQYFGPGTRLTVT.

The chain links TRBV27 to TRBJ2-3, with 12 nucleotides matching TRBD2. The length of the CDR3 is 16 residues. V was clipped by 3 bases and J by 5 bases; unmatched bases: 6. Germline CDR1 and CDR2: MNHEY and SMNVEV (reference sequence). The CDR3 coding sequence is TGTGCCAGCAGTTTCCGGACTAGCGGGGAGGAAGATACGCAGTATTTT. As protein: CASSFRTSGEEDTQYF.

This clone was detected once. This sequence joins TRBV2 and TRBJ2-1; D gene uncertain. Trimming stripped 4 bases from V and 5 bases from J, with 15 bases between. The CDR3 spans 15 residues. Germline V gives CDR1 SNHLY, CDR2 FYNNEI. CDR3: CASSVDILPHNEQFF. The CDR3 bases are TGTGCCAGCAGTGTCGACATACTGCCACACAATGAGCAGTTCTTC.

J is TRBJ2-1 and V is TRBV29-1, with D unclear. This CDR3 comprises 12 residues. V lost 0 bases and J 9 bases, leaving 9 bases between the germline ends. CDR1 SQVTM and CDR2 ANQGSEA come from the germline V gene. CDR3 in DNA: TGCAGCGTTGAAGATGGGCAGCTTGAGCAGTTCTTC. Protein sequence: CSVEDGQLEQFF.

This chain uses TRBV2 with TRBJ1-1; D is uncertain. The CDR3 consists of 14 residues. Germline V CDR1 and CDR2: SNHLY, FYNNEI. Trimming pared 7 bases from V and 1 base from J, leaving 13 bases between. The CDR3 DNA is TGTGCCAGCAAATACGAGGCCGGGAACACTGAAGCTTTCTTT. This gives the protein CASKYEAGNTEAFF.

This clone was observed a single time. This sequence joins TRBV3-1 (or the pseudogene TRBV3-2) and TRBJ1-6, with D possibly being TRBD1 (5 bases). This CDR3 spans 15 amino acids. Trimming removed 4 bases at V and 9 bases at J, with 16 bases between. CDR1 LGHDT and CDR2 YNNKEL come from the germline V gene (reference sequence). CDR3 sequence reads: CASSLPGTGSSPLHF. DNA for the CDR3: TGTGCCAGCAGCCTTCCCGGGACTGGTAGTTCACCCCTCCACTTT.

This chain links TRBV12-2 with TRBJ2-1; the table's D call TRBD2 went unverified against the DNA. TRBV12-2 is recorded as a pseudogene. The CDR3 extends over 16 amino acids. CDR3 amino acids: CASRSRTSGGHNEQFF. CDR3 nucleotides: TGTGCAAGTCGCTCCCGGACTAGCGGGGGCCACAATGAGCAGTTCTTC.